This T cell receptor beta chain derives from a study of lymphopenia after photon versus proton radiotherapy. The trim removed 4 bases at V and 4 bases at J, leaving 2 bases unmatched. The CDR3 is 15 residues long. Germline loops: CDR1 LGHNA, CDR2 YSLEER. Measured with immunoSEQ multiplex PCR; TCRdb has only the in-frame clones, and not every one. The profile shows about 24,000 clones, approximately 88% of them singletons. This receptor was obtained from a man aged 40-50 years with gastric cancer. The material sequenced was peripheral blood, taken from a patient treated with photon-based radiotherapy. The chain links TRBV4-3 to TRBJ2-5; 14 nucleotides align to TRBD2. Written as DNA, the CDR3 is TGCGCCAGCAGCCTCGGACTAGCGGGGGGAGAGACCCAGTACTTC. Translation: CASSLGLAGGETQYF.